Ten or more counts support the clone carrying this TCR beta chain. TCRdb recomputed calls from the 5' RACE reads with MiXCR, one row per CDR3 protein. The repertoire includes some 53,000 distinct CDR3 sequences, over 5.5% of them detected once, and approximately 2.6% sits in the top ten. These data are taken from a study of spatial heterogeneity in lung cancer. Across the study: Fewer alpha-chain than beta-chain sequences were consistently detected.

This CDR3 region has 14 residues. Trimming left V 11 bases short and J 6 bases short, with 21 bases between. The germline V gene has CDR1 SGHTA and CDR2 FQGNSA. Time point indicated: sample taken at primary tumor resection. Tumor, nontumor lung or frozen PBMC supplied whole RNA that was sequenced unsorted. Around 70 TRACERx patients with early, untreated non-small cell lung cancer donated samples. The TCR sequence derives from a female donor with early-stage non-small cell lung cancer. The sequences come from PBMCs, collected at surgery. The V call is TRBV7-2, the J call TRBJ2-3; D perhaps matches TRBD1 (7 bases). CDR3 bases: TGTGCCGAAGGGGGGCGGACAGGAGGCGATACGCAGTATTTT. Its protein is CAEGGRTGGDTQYF. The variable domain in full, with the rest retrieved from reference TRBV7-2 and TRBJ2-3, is GAGVSQSPSNKVTEKGKDVELRCDPISGHTALYWYRQSLGQGLEFLIYFQGNSAPDKSGLPSDRFSAERTGGSVSTLTIQRTQQEDSAVYLCAEGGRTGGDTQYFGPGTRLTVL.